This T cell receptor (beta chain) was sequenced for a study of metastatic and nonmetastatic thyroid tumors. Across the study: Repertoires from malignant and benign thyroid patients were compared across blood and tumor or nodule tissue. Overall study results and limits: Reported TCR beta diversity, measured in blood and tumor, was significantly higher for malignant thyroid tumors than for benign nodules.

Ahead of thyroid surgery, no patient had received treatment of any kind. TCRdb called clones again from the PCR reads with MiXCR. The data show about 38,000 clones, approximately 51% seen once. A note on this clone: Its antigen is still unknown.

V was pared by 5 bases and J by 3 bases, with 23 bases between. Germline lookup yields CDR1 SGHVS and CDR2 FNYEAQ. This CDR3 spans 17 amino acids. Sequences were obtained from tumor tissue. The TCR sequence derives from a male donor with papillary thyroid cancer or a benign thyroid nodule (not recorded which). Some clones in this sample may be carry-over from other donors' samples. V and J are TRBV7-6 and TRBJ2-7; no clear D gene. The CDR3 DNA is TGTGCCAGCAGCCCCCGGCATGGGGTTTCGACCTACTACGAGCAGTACTTC. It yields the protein CASSPRHGVSTYYEQYF.